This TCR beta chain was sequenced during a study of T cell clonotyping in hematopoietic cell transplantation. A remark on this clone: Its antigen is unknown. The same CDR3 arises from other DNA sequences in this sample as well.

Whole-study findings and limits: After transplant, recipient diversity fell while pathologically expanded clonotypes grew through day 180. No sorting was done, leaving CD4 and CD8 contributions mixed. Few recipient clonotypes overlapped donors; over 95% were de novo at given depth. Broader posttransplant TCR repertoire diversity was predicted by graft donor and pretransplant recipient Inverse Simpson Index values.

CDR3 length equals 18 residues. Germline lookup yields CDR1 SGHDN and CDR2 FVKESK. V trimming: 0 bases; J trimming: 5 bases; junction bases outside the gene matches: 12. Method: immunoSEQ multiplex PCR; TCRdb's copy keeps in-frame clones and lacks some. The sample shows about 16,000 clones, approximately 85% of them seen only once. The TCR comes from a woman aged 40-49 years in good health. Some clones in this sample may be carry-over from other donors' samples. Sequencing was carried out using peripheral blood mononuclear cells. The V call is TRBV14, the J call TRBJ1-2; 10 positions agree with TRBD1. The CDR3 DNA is TGTGCCAGCAGCCAAGACACAACGGGGACAGGGGAGGAATATGGCTACACCTTC. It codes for CASSQDTTGTGEEYGYTF.